A selection of T cell receptor beta chains follows, all from one sample in a study of T-cell memory formation after mild COVID-19. TCRdb recomputed calls from the 5' RACE reads with MiXCR, one row per CDR3 protein. The sample has 150,000 to 200,000 distinct CDR3 sequences; roughly 15% are singletons. Source material: PBMCs or a T cell subset sorted from them (not recorded which). The receptor source for this set is an adult woman who had mild COVID-19 (a few samples of this study predate the infection). Cell type and time point are not known. Each CDR3 is given with its conserved first and last residue. The order of the fields is CDR3 protein, CDR3 DNA, J gene, D gene, clone size, V gene. The D gene is left open where the match is weak. Size is omitted from some rows. Given values are once, few, many or a class for expanded clones.

CDR3aa: CASSQQAAETQYF
CDR3nt: TGCGCCAGCAGCCAACAAGCGGCCGAGACCCAGTACTTC
j_gene: TRBJ2-5
d_gene: -
abundance: -
v_gene: TRBV4-3

CDR3aa: CASSPFGRADTQYF
CDR3nt: TGTGCCAGCAGCCCCTTTGGACGGGCAGATACGCAGTATTTT
j_gene: TRBJ2-3
d_gene: -
abundance: -
v_gene: TRBV6-5

CDR3aa: CASATGTDYSYEQYF
CDR3nt: TGCGCCAGCGCGACCGGGACAGATTACTCCTACGAGCAGTACTTC
j_gene: TRBJ2-7
d_gene: TRBD1
abundance: few
v_gene: TRBV5-1

CDR3aa: CASSYARSLGYGYTF
CDR3nt: TGTGCCAGCAGTTACGCGAGGTCCCTGGGTTATGGCTACACCTTC
j_gene: TRBJ1-2
d_gene: -
abundance: -
v_gene: TRBV6-5

CDR3aa: CASILHGQGAFSPLHF
CDR3nt: TGCGCCAGCATCCTACATGGACAGGGGGCCTTTTCACCCCTCCACTTT
j_gene: TRBJ1-6
d_gene: TRBD1
abundance: -
v_gene: TRBV5-1

CDR3aa: CSASPDLRSSYEQYF
CDR3nt: TGCAGTGCTTCGCCTGACCTGAGGAGCTCCTACGAGCAGTACTTC
j_gene: TRBJ2-7
d_gene: -
abundance: few
v_gene: TRBV20-1

CDR3aa: CAILLLVGELFF
CDR3nt: TGTGCCATCCTCCTCCTCGTCGGGGAGCTGTTTTTT
j_gene: TRBJ2-2
d_gene: -
abundance: -
v_gene: TRBV6-6

CDR3aa: CASSQDYSGRPPYGYTF
CDR3nt: TGCGCCAGCAGCCAAGATTATTCCGGGCGCCCCCCCTATGGCTACACCTTC
j_gene: TRBJ1-2
d_gene: -
abundance: -
v_gene: TRBV4-1

CDR3aa: CASSFSGLAGADTQYF
CDR3nt: TGTGCCAGCAGCTTTAGCGGACTAGCGGGGGCAGATACGCAGTATTTT
j_gene: TRBJ2-3
d_gene: TRBD2
abundance: few
v_gene: TRBV7-9

CDR3aa: CSAEDKGSYEQYF
CDR3nt: TGCAGTGCAGAAGATAAAGGATCCTACGAGCAGTACTTC
j_gene: TRBJ2-7
d_gene: -
abundance: -
v_gene: TRBV20-1

CDR3aa: CSADGTVNTEAFF
CDR3nt: TGCAGCGCCGACGGGACAGTGAACACTGAAGCTTTCTTT
j_gene: TRBJ1-1
d_gene: TRBD1
abundance: few
v_gene: TRBV29-1

CDR3aa: CASSLFLDHGADPVNYGYTF
CDR3nt: TGTGCCAGCAGCTTATTCTTAGACCATGGTGCAGACCCCGTTAACTATGGCTACACCTTC
j_gene: TRBJ1-2
d_gene: -
abundance: -
v_gene: TRBV11-2

CDR3aa: CASSYFDSGDYGYTF
CDR3nt: TGTGCCAGCAGTTACTTCGACAGCGGGGACTATGGCTACACCTTC
j_gene: TRBJ1-2
d_gene: -
abundance: -
v_gene: TRBV6-6